These T cell receptor beta chains were read from a single sample in a study of glioma-infiltrating T cells. TCRdb used MiXCR to reprocess the multiplex PCR reads, holding one entry per CDR3 protein. The table includes fewer than 110,000 distinct CDR3 sequences, about 30% detected once. Sequenced input: glioma tissue, nonneoplastic brain tissue, or PBMCs (not recorded which). These receptors were collected from a human donor with low-grade glioma or glioblastoma, undergoing nonglioma brain surgery, or in good health (not recorded which). CDR3s include the opening cysteine and the closing phenylalanine or tryptophan. D genes are given only for firm matches. The listing skips clone size in some rows; elsewhere it reads once, few, many or a size class.

TRBJ2-7 | NA | NA | TRBV3-1 | CASSQEWGRRGEQYF | TGTGCCAGCAGCCAAGAATGGGGGCGGCGGGGCGAGCAGTACTTC
TRBJ2-1 | NA | many | TRBV4-3 | CASSQDIFYNEQFF | TGCGCCAGCAGCCAAGATATCTTCTACAATGAGCAGTTCTTC
TRBJ2-3 | TRBD2 | NA | TRBV5-6 | CASSLMNSGDTDTQYF | TGTGCCAGCAGCTTGATGAATAGCGGGGACACAGATACGCAGTATTTT
TRBJ2-5 | TRBD2 | many | TRBV27 | CASSTTGAGGQETQYF | TGTGCCAGCAGTACCACGGGCGCGGGGGGACAAGAGACCCAGTACTTC
TRBJ2-5 | TRBD1 | many | TRBV2 | CAKGTAQETQYF | TGTGCCAAAGGGACAGCACAAGAGACCCAGTACTTC
TRBJ2-1 | TRBD2 | NA | TRBV20-1 | CSAPSGGDEQFF | TGCAGTGCCCCTAGCGGGGGGGATGAGCAGTTCTTC
TRBJ2-7 | NA | many | TRBV7-2 | CASSSRRVGLYF | TGTGCCAGCAGCTCTCGTCGGGTAGGGTTGTACTTC
TRBJ2-5 | NA | NA | TRBV3-1 | CASSQDISFETQYF | TGTGCCAGCAGCCAAGATATCAGTTTTGAGACCCAGTACTTC
TRBJ2-7 | TRBD1 | many | TRBV20-1 | CSAESELSAGGTYEQYF | TGCAGTGCTGAGAGTGAACTTTCGGCAGGGGGAACCTACGAGCAGTACTTC
TRBJ1-2 | NA | many | TRBV6-1 | CASSQTAGGIYGYTF | TGTGCCAGCAGCCAAACCGCAGGCGGGATCTATGGCTACACCTTC
TRBJ1-5 | TRBD1 | many | TRBV20-1 | CSAQGQGAQPQHF | TGCAGTGCTCAGGGACAGGGGGCTCAGCCCCAGCATTTT
TRBJ2-7 | NA | many | TRBV7-2 | CASSLVSLPSSSYEQYF | TGTGCCAGCAGCTTAGTGAGCCTTCCCTCAAGCTCCTACGAGCAGTACTTC
TRBJ2-5 | NA | many | TRBV6-2/TRBV6-3 | CASSSTLQGETQYF | TGTGCCAGCAGTTCCACACTCCAGGGAGAGACCCAGTACTTC
TRBJ2-3 | NA | NA | TRBV11-3 | CASSLRVTQYF | TGTGCCAGCAGCCTCAGAGTTACGCAGTATTTT
TRBJ1-2 | TRBD1 | NA | TRBV27 | CASTPHFGTGGNYGYTF | TGTGCCAGCACTCCCCATTTCGGCACAGGGGGGAACTATGGCTACACCTTC
TRBJ2-5 | TRBD1 | NA | TRBV12-3/TRBV12-4 | CASRVQGGETQYF | TGTGCCAGCAGAGTACAGGGGGGAGAGACCCAGTACTTC
TRBJ1-4 | TRBD1 | many | TRBV28 | CASSSGQGGKLFF | TGTGCCAGCAGTTCCGGACAGGGTGGAAAACTGTTTTTT
TRBJ1-5 | NA | NA | TRBV4-3 | CASRPQTDRQPQHF | TGCGCCAGCAGACCTCAAACGGACAGACAGCCCCAGCATTTT
TRBJ1-1 | TRBD1 | many | TRBV6-1 | CASSSGGDTEAFF | TGTGCCAGCAGTTCAGGGGGTGATACTGAAGCTTTCTTT
TRBJ2-4 | NA | few | TRBV29-1 | CSVEAGVYNIQYF | TGCAGCGTTGAAGCAGGCGTATACAACATTCAGTACTTC
TRBJ2-7 | TRBD2 | once | TRBV30 | CAWNRGGSSYEQYF | TGTGCCTGGAATCGGGGGGGGAGCTCCTACGAGCAGTACTTC
TRBJ2-3 | NA | few | TRBV12-3/TRBV12-4 | CASSHGGGAGTDTQYF | TGTGCCAGCAGTCATGGTGGCGGGGCCGGCACAGATACGCAGTATTTT
TRBJ1-2 | NA | few | TRBV4-3 | CASSPTSGTGYGYTF | TGCGCCAGCAGCCCAACGTCCGGGACGGGTTATGGCTACACCTTC
TRBJ1-2 | NA | once | TRBV4-2 | CASSARAKGENGYTF | TGTGCCAGTAGCGCCCGGGCCAAAGGAGAGAATGGCTACACCTTC
TRBJ1-1 | NA | many | TRBV18 | CASSPRPRPNTEAFF | TGTGCCAGCTCACCCCGGCCGAGGCCGAACACTGAAGCTTTCTTT
TRBJ2-5 | NA | many | TRBV6-1 | CAAAPDWKEETQYF | TGTGCCGCAGCCCCGGACTGGAAAGAAGAGACCCAGTACTTC
TRBJ2-7 | TRBD2 | few | TRBV7-2 | CASSFYGGGGQSSYEQYF | TGTGCCAGCAGCTTTTACGGGGGGGGTGGACAGAGCTCCTACGAGCAGTACTTC
TRBJ1-5 | TRBD1 | NA | TRBV12-3/TRBV12-4 | CASRDRVGSQPQHF | TGTGCCAGCAGGGACAGGGTAGGGAGTCAGCCCCAGCATTTT
TRBJ1-3 | TRBD1 | NA | TRBV18 | CASSPANRDRDF | TGTGCCAGCTCACCGGCGAATAGGGACAGGGATTTT
TRBJ1-2 | NA | many | TRBV6-1 | CASSTTDYGYTF | TGTGCCAGCAGTACGACAGACTATGGCTACACCTTC
TRBJ2-5 | TRBD1 | many | TRBV6-1 | CASSRTGAGETQYF | TGTGCCAGCAGCCGAACAGGGGCCGGGGAGACCCAGTACTTC
TRBJ2-7 | NA | many | TRBV7-3 | CASSLTGAMGSYEQYF | TGTGCCAGCAGCTTAACGGGGGCGATGGGCTCCTACGAGCAGTACTTC
TRBJ1-6 | NA | many | TRBV28 | CASTLGGNSYNSPLHF | TGTGCCAGCACCCTTGGAGGGAACTCCTATAATTCACCCCTCCACTTT
TRBJ1-2 | NA | many | TRBV27 | CASSFSANNYGYTF | TGTGCCAGCAGTTTCTCGGCCAATAACTATGGCTACACCTTC
TRBJ2-7 | TRBD2 | many | TRBV6-1 | CASSSTSGGGSYEQYF | TGTGCCAGCAGTTCGACTAGCGGGGGGGGCTCCTACGAGCAGTACTTC
TRBJ2-1 | NA | many | TRBV11-1 | CASSRGGFSYNEQFF | TGTGCCAGCAGCCGAGGGGGGTTTTCCTACAATGAGCAGTTCTTC
TRBJ1-1 | NA | NA | TRBV7-2 | CAWTLSTEAFF | TGTGCCTGGACCTTGAGCACTGAAGCTTTCTTT
TRBJ2-7 | NA | NA | TRBV2 | CASRDSLPSYEQYF | TGTGCCAGCAGAGACAGCCTCCCTTCCTACGAGCAGTACTTC
TRBJ1-2 | NA | many | TRBV25-1 | CASTRLMAGGYGYTF | TGTGCCAGCACTCGTCTAATGGCTGGGGGGTATGGCTACACCTTC
TRBJ1-5 | NA | many | TRBV2 | CASSQERSDYSNQPQHF | TGTGCCAGCAGCCAGGAGCGCTCGGATTATAGCAATCAGCCCCAGCATTTT
TRBJ1-2 | TRBD1 | NA | TRBV27 | CAVQGAVGYTF | TGTGCCGTCCAGGGGGCGGTGGGCTACACCTTC
TRBJ2-7 | NA | many | TRBV20-1 | CSARKVAARGAYEQYF | TGCAGTGCTCGAAAGGTTGCGGCGAGGGGCGCCTACGAGCAGTACTTC
TRBJ1-2 | TRBD1 | few | TRBV10-3 | CAISAEGQGSGYTF | TGTGCCATCAGTGCAGAGGGACAGGGTAGCGGCTACACCTTC
TRBJ2-7 | NA | few | TRBV3-1 | CASRQQGPTYEQYF | TGTGCCAGCAGGCAACAGGGACCGACCTACGAGCAGTACTTC
TRBJ1-5 | NA | NA | TRBV29-1 | CSVRQGNQPQHF | TGCAGCGTCCGACAGGGCAATCAGCCCCAGCATTTT
TRBJ2-7 | NA | NA | TRBV7-9 | CASSRPESVRQQYF | TGTGCCAGCAGCCGCCCAGAAAGCGTGAGGCAGCAGTACTTC
TRBJ2-3 | NA | NA | TRBV9 | CASSVGTPDTQYF | TGTGCCAGCAGCGTAGGGACGCCTGATACGCAGTATTTT